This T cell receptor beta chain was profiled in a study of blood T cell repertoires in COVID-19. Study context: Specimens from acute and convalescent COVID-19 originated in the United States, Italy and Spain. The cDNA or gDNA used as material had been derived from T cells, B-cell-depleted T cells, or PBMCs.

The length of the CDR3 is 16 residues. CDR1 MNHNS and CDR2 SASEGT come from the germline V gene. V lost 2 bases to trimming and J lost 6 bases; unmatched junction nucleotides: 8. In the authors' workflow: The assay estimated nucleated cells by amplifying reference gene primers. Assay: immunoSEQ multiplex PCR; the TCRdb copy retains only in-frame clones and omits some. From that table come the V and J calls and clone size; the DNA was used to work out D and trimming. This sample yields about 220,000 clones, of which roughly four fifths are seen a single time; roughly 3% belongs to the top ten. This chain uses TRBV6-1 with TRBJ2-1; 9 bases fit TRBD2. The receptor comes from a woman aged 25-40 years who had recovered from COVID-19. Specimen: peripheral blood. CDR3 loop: CASSEFSSGMSNEQFF. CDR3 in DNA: TGTGCCAGCAGTGAATTTTCTAGCGGGATGTCCAATGAGCAGTTCTTC.